The 10 T cell receptor beta chains below come from one sample, sequenced in a study of Ad26.COV2.S vaccination and SARS-CoV-2 variants. Sequenced by immunoSEQ multiplex PCR; TCRdb stores in-frame clones only, minus some. The sample lists under 400,000 clones, roughly 84% occurring once. The treatment was: over 15 received Ad26.COV2.S at low or high dose, single or two shots; several received placebo; per-sample allocation not given. Collection of samples fell on day 63 after the first vaccine or placebo injection. The sequencing here drew on peripheral blood, taken in a trial of Ad26.COV2.S vaccine versus placebo. These TCRs come from a person aged 18 to 65 who received the Ad26.COV2.S COVID-19 vaccine or a placebo.

This chain joins TRBV27 and TRBJ2-7; tentative D call: TRBD1 (5 bases). Germline assignment: CDR1 MNHEY and CDR2 SMNVEV (reference sequence). V lost 2 bases, J lost 5 bases, and 7 bases lay in between. The CDR3 is 12 residues long. Here the CDR3 reads CASSLIGDEQYF. CDR3 coding DNA: TGTGCCAGCAGTTTAATAGGGGACGAGCAGTACTTC.

The chain couples TRBV7-3 to TRBJ1-2, with D possibly matching TRBD1 (6 bases). Germline loops: CDR1 SGHTA, CDR2 FQGTGA. Between the trimmed V and J ends, which lost 0 bases and 8 bases, there was a span of 16 bases. The length of the CDR3 is 15 residues. The DNA for the CDR3 is TGTGCCAGCAGCTTAACCCCAAGGACAGCGTCGGGCTACACCTTC. Protein sequence: CASSLTPRTASGYTF.

The rearrangement uses TRBV7-9 and TRBJ2-2; 9 bases map to TRBD1. In germline, CDR1 is SEHNR, CDR2 FQNEAQ (reference sequence). The ends lost 6 bases at V and 1 base at J; junction bases unmatched: 6. The CDR3 covers 16 residues. CDR3 bases: TGTGCCAGCAGGTGGACAGGGGAAAGGAACACCGGGGAGCTGTTTTTT. Translating gives CASRWTGERNTGELFF.

This chain links TRBV7-2 with TRBJ1-4, with TRBD1 identical over 8 bases. The trim removed 1 base at V and 10 bases at J, leaving 11 bases unmatched. The CDR3 runs to 16 residues. CDR1 SGHTA and CDR2 FQGNSA come from the germline V gene. The chain's CDR3 is CASSLEAQGAMIKLFF. The CDR3 nucleotides read TGTGCCAGCAGCTTAGAAGCCCAGGGGGCGATGATAAAACTGTTTTTT. Supplemented by reference TRBV7-2 and TRBJ1-4, the full variable domain reads GAGVSQSPSNKVTEKGKDVELRCDPISGHTALYWYRQSLGQGLEFLIYFQGNSAPDKSGLPSDRFSAERTGGSVSTLTIQRTQQEDSAVYLCASSLEAQGAMIKLFFGSGTQLSVL.

The chain recombines TRBV18 with TRBJ1-3; 7 bases line up with TRBD1. This CDR3 is built from 17 residues. Per germline, CDR1 KGHSH and CDR2 LQKENI. With 3 bases clipped from V and 0 bases from J, the junction kept 8 bases outside the gene matches. The CDR3 reads CASSPAGTDYSGNTIYF. DNA for the CDR3: TGTGCCAGCTCACCGGCGGGGACAGACTACTCTGGAAACACCATATATTTT.

The J gene is TRBJ1-1, the V gene TRBV12-3 or TRBV12-4; a weak D match, TRBD1 (6 bases). The CDR3 spans 12 residues. Trimming removed 7 bases from V and 4 bases from J, with 10 bases in between. CDR3 nucleotides: TGTGCCAGCAAACAGGGAGGCACTGAAGCTTTCTTT. Translated, it gives CASKQGGTEAFF.

This clone was detected once. The chain has TRBV20-1 and TRBJ1-5; TRBD1 might be the D (5 bases). V was clipped by 3 bases and J by 6 bases, with 15 bases between them. The CDR3 loop spans 14 amino acids. Germline-derived CDR1 and CDR2 are DFQATT and SNEGSKA (reference sequence). The CDR3 spells CSASRPQGSQPQHF. The CDR3 bases are TGCAGTGCTAGTCGTCCCCAGGGTAGTCAGCCCCAGCATTTT.

The genes are TRBV2 and TRBJ2-7; D may be TRBD2 (7 bases). CDR1 is SNHLY and CDR2 is FYNNEI in the germline V gene. V gave up 2 bases and J gave up 4 bases, with 15 bases separating them. This CDR3 is 15 amino acids long. CDR3 in DNA: TGTGCCAGCAGTGAAAGGGGGGGCAGGGTGTACGAGCAGTACTTC. Translating gives CASSERGGRVYEQYF. The complete variable domain, with remaining parts taken from reference TRBV2 and TRBJ2-7, reads EPEVTQTPSHQVTQMGQEVILRCVPISNHLYFYWYRQILGQKVEFLVSFYNNEISEKSEIFDDQFSVERPDGSNFTLKIRSTKLEDSAMYFCASSERGGRVYEQYFGPGTRLTVT.

The rearrangement joins TRBV5-4 to TRBJ2-1; 11 nucleotides match TRBD2. Trimming cost V 4 bases and J 7 bases; bases outside gene matches: 10. The CDR3 runs to 16 residues. The germline CDR1 and CDR2 sequences are SGHNT and YYREEE (reference sequence). As DNA, the CDR3 is TGTGCCAGCAGCCCCTTAATAGCGGGGGGGCAGAATGAGCAGTTCTTC. Translating it yields CASSPLIAGGQNEQFF.

The rearrangement links TRBV9 to TRBJ2-7; 8 positions agree with TRBD1. Germline assignment: CDR1 SGDLS and CDR2 YYNGEE. V was clipped by 0 bases and J by 5 bases; unmatched bases: 4. The CDR3 is 14 amino acids. CDR3 in amino acids: CASSVDPGGNEQYF. CDR3 sequence (DNA): TGTGCCAGCAGCGTAGATCCAGGGGGCAACGAGCAGTACTTC.